The table lists the clone carrying this TCR beta chain with many counts. The antigen remains undetermined. Read sequence stops 3 residues before the CDR3 end, and the germline J gene provides the missing end. The sample comes from a study of T cell clonality in common variable immunodeficiency. Study-level results: Repertoire-complication correlations in CVID were limited by patient heterogeneity. Reportedly, TCR beta sequences from common variable immunodeficiency showed fewer deletions and N-nucleotide insertions. TCRbeta clonality was increased in CVID versus healthy controls.

There are 15 residues in the CDR3. Per the germline V gene, CDR1 is GTSNPN and CDR2 is SVGIG (reference sequence). The V and J ends lost 0 bases and 5 bases, in that order; junction bases with no gene match: 6. Repertoires were generated with immunoSEQ multiplex PCR, while TCRdb's copy carries only in-frame clones and drops some. Sampling found roughly 70,000 clones, none seen once. This clonotype was obtained from a person aged 18 to 75 in good health. Sample: peripheral blood mononuclear cells. J is TRBJ2-1 and V is TRBV30, with 8 bases fitting TRBD2. The CDR3 DNA, read in part, is TGTGCCTGGAGTGTCGGGGGGGCCTTTGACAATGAG. Translating gives CAWSVGGAFDNE. In full, the CDR3 is CAWSVGGAFDNEQFF.